The source of this T cell receptor beta chain is a study of T cell changes during pregnancy in multiple sclerosis. CDR1 and CDR2 from the germline V gene are MGHRA and YSYEKL. V dropped 8 bases and J dropped 8; count of bases not matched to a gene: 3. The CDR3 loop spans 13 amino acids. Measured with immunoSEQ multiplex PCR; TCRdb has only the in-frame clones, and not every one. Seen here are roughly 110,000 clones, approximately 90% observed once, and the top ten hold 0.65% to 0.9%. The source of this sequence is a female donor in good health, enrolled as a control in a pregnancy study. Sequencing used peripheral blood, obtained in the third trimester of pregnancy. V is TRBV4-1 and J is TRBJ2-3; TRBD2 matches at 14 bases. CDR3 region: CASQGLAGATQYF. CDR3 bases: TGCGCCAGCCAGGGACTAGCGGGGGCTACGCAGTATTTT.